The subject of this entry is one T cell receptor beta chain. This specimen belongs to a study of blood T cell repertoires in COVID-19. The wider study: Whether acute or convalescent, the COVID-19 samples came from the United States, Italy and Spain. The cDNA or gDNA used as material had been derived from T cells, B-cell-depleted T cells, or PBMCs.

The CDR3 is made up of 15 amino acids. After removal of 6 bases from V and 2 bases from J, the junction contained 4 bases not matched to a gene. Germline values: CDR1 MDHEN, CDR2 SYDVKM. Per the study methods: Reference gene primers were amplified, and this amplification served to estimate nucleated cell counts. Profiling relied on immunoSEQ multiplex PCR, and the TCRdb table lists in-frame clones only, not all of them. V and J calls and clone size are those listed in that table; D and trimming were worked out from the DNA. The table has approximately 210,000 clones, 88% seen once. This receptor was obtained from a human donor in a cohort sampled during active COVID-19. The chain carries TRBV28 and TRBJ2-4, with 10 nucleotides matching TRBD2. Sequenced sample: peripheral blood. CDR3 sequence: CASSPAGGPKNIQYF. CDR3 in DNA: TGTGCCAGCAGCCCAGCGGGAGGGCCCAAAAACATTCAGTACTTC.